Listed here are 23 T cell receptor beta chains from one sample, sequenced in a study of T cell responses to AZD1222 COVID-19 vaccine. The table came from immunoSEQ multiplex PCR; TCRdb's copy has only in-frame clones and leaves some out. The table records 140,000 to 150,000 clones, around nine tenths of them present only once. Here the sequenced sample was peripheral blood, taken on day 0 of MenACWY control vaccination. Every receptor here comes from an adult in good health.

The chain is built from TRBV3-1 (or the pseudogene TRBV3-2) and TRBJ2-7; 11 bases are a match to TRBD1. This CDR3 contains 15 residues. Trimming cost V 4 bases and J 3 bases; bases outside gene matches: 5. CDR1 and CDR2 from the germline V gene are LGHDT and YNNKEL (reference sequence). The CDR3 bases are TGTGCCAGCAGCCGACTAGGGACAGGGGGCTACGAGCAGTACTTC. This encodes CASSRLGTGGYEQYF.

This chain links TRBV3-1 (or the pseudogene TRBV3-2) with TRBJ1-1; D possibly corresponds to TRBD1 (6 bases). CDR3 length: 13 amino acids. Trimming took 4 bases from V and 7 from J, leaving 13 bases between them. Germline V CDR1 and CDR2: LGHDT, YNNKEL (reference sequence). In DNA, the CDR3 is TGTGCCAGCAGCCGTAGGGGGGGGTATGAAGCTTTCTTT. Translating it yields CASSRRGGYEAFF.

The chain carries TRBV29-1 and TRBJ2-2; a weak D match, TRBD1 (6 bases). The CDR3 length is 14 residues. CDR1 and CDR2 from the germline V gene are SQVTM and ANQGSEA. With 3 bases removed from V and 4 bases from J, the gap between germline ends came to 12 bases. The CDR3 sequence: CSVDPGQFTGELFF. CDR3 DNA: TGCAGCGTTGACCCGGGACAATTCACCGGGGAGCTGTTTTTT.

This chain links TRBV10-3 with TRBJ1-5; TRBD1 agrees at 7 bases. The germline V gene has CDR1 ENHRY and CDR2 SYGVKD. The CDR3 sequence is 13 residues long. Unmatched junction bases numbered 0, after V lost 6 bases and J lost 1 base. The CDR3 is CAISRGSNQPQHF. CDR3 coding DNA: TGTGCCATCAGCAGGGGGAGCAATCAGCCCCAGCATTTT.

The V and J genes are TRBV20-1 and TRBJ2-7, with no clear D. The V and J ends lost 3 bases and 4 bases respectively, with 10 bases between them. The CDR3 covers 12 residues. CDR1 DFQATT and CDR2 SNEGSKA come from the germline V gene (reference sequence). The CDR3 sequence is CSASWADYEQYF. The CDR3 bases are TGCAGTGCTAGTTGGGCGGATTACGAGCAGTACTTC.

V is TRBV3-1 (or the pseudogene TRBV3-2) and J is TRBJ2-3, with a possible D match to TRBD1 (6 bases). The CDR3 has 14 residues. The germline gives CDR1 LGHDT, CDR2 YNNKEL (reference sequence). Trimming took off 7 bases at V and 1 base at J, with 12 bases between the two ends. CDR3 sequence reads: CASTKAGGTDTQYF. The DNA for the CDR3 is TGTGCCAGCACCAAGGCAGGGGGCACAGATACGCAGTATTTT.

V gene TRBV11-2 combines with J gene TRBJ1-5; D perhaps matches TRBD1 (5 bases). Trimming stripped 4 bases from V and 0 bases from J, with 19 bases between. The CDR3 is 18 residues long. CDR1 is SGHAT and CDR2 is FQNNGV in the germline V gene. CDR3 sequence (DNA): TGTGCCAGCAGCTCGCCTCGGGCGGCAGGGAGTAGCAATCAGCCCCAGCATTTT. Translating gives CASSSPRAAGSSNQPQHF.

This clone was counted a single time. V usage is TRBV27 and J usage is TRBJ2-3; TRBD2 matches at 10 bases. Germline CDR1 reads MNHEY; CDR2 reads SMNVEV (reference sequence). The CDR3 is made up of 16 amino acids. The ends lost 5 bases at V and 7 bases at J; junction bases unmatched: 12. For the CDR3, the DNA is TGTGCCAGCAGTCCCCCGGGGAGCGGGGGGGGTAATACGCAGTATTTT. Translating it yields CASSPPGSGGGNTQYF.

The gene calls are TRBV4-1 and TRBJ2-3, with D perhaps matching TRBD1 or TRBD2 (5 bases each). V was trimmed by 8 bases and J by 4 bases, leaving 16 bases between them. CDR3 size: 14 residues. CDR1 is MGHRA, CDR2 YSYEKL, per germline. DNA for the CDR3: TGCGCCAGCGCGGAGAACCGGGGCGCAGATACGCAGTATTTT. Amino acid sequence: CASAENRGADTQYF.

This clone was observed a single time. The genes are TRBV29-1 and TRBJ1-2; 7 nucleotides agree with TRBD1. The germline gives CDR1 SQVTM, CDR2 ANQGSEA. This CDR3 region has 13 residues. V lost 6 bases and J lost 8; bases outside the gene matches: 12. In DNA, the CDR3 is TGCAGCGTCGGGGGACAGCTCGACGGGGGCTACACCTTC. It encodes CSVGGQLDGGYTF. Drawing the rest from reference TRBV29-1 and TRBJ1-2, the complete variable domain is SAVISQKPSRDICQRGTSLTIQCQVDSQVTMMFWYRQQPGQSLTLIATANQGSEATYESGFVIDKFPISRPNLTFSTLTVSNMSPEDSSIYLCSVGGQLDGGYTFGSGTRLTVV.

The gene calls are TRBV2 and TRBJ1-1, with D maybe TRBD1 (6 bases). Germline CDR1 is SNHLY and CDR2 is FYNNEI. The CDR3 runs to 15 residues. V was pared by 6 bases and J by 5 bases, with 19 bases between. The CDR3 loop is CASSPTGRGGTEAFF. The CDR3 region has the DNA TGTGCCAGCAGCCCAACCGGCAGGGGAGGGACTGAAGCTTTCTTT.

This sequence joins TRBV15 and TRBJ1-1, with TRBD1 matching over 7 bases. J gave up 4 bases and V 0 bases, and 5 bases lay outside the gene matches. Per the germline V gene, CDR1 is LNHNV and CDR2 is YYDKDF (reference sequence). The CDR3 runs 15 residues. The CDR3 spells CATSRDLEGATEAFF. DNA of the CDR3: TGTGCCACCAGCAGAGACCTGGAGGGGGCCACTGAAGCTTTCTTT. Looking up the rest from reference TRBV15 and TRBJ1-1 gives the full variable domain: DAMVIQNPRYQVTQFGKPVTLSCSQTLNHNVMYWYQQKSSQAPKLLFHYYDKDFNNEADTPDNFQSRRPNTSFCFLDIRSPGLGDTAMYLCATSRDLEGATEAFFGQGTRLTVV.

This clone came up once. The chain uses TRBV7-9 and TRBJ2-1, with no clear D. CDR3 size: 14 residues. Germline assignment: CDR1 SEHNR and CDR2 FQNEAQ (reference sequence). Trimming took 7 bases from V and 6 from J, leaving 16 bases between them. This CDR3 is CASITPTAFNEQFF. The CDR3 DNA reads as TGTGCCAGCATCACCCCGACGGCTTTCAATGAGCAGTTCTTC.

The V call is TRBV5-4, the J call TRBJ1-1, with D possibly TRBD1 on 5 matching bases. CDR3 length equals 15 residues. V lost 0 bases and J 4 bases, leaving 13 bases between the germline ends. Germline V gene lookup returns CDR1 SGHNT and CDR2 YYREEE (reference sequence). CDR3 residues: CASSLAGTMSTEAFF. Written as DNA, the CDR3 is TGTGCCAGCAGCTTGGCCGGGACTATGAGCACTGAAGCTTTCTTT.

The chain combines TRBV2 with TRBJ2-5; 9 nucleotides line up with TRBD1. V dropped 2 bases and J dropped 5; count of bases not matched to a gene: 6. Germline V CDR1 and CDR2: SNHLY, FYNNEI. This CDR3 contains 15 residues. The CDR3 loop reads CASSETGGRRETQYF. The CDR3 DNA reads TGTGCCAGCAGTGAAACAGGGGGCCGGCGGGAGACCCAGTACTTC.

In its sample, this clone was seen once. J is TRBJ1-5 and V is TRBV6-6, with D maybe TRBD1 (5 bases). CDR1 is MNHNY and CDR2 is SVGAGI in the germline V gene (reference sequence). CDR3 length: 12 residues. Trimming cost V 6 bases and J 5 bases, with 8 bases left between them. The CDR3 DNA sequence: TGTGCCAGCAGGCGGGGGGATCAGCCCCAGCATTTT. It encodes CASRRGDQPQHF.

V gene TRBV6-2 or TRBV6-3 combines with J gene TRBJ1-5, with a weak D call TRBD1 (6 bases). The germline V gene has CDR1 MNHEY and CDR2 SVGEGT. V lost 6 bases and J 7 bases, leaving 13 bases between the germline ends. CDR3 size: 13 residues. CDR3 DNA: TGTGCCAGCAGCACCGGAGGGACACAGCCCCAGCATTTT. This codes for CASSTGGTQPQHF.

The DNA of the CDR3 is TGTGCCAGCAGGGACGCCACCGGGACAGGGTTATACAATGAGCAGTTCTTC. Translating it yields CASRDATGTGLYNEQFF. The chain links TRBV27 to TRBJ2-1, with 9 bases lining up with TRBD1. CDR1 is MNHEY, CDR2 SMNVEV, per germline (reference sequence). The CDR3 runs to 17 residues. J was trimmed by 4 bases and V by 6 bases; bases with no gene match: 13.

This chain uses TRBV7-3 with TRBJ2-1; 15 nucleotides line up with TRBD2. Germline V gene sequence: CDR1 SGHTA, CDR2 FQGTGA. The CDR3 loop spans 14 amino acids. The J segment lost 15 bases and the V segment lost 4 bases, leaving 7 bases of the junction unmatched. This chain's CDR3 is CASSSGTSGRKLFF. DNA for the CDR3: TGTGCCAGCAGCTCCGGGACTAGCGGGAGGAAGTTGTTCTTC. Supplemented by reference TRBV7-3 and TRBJ2-1, the full variable domain reads GAGVSQTPSNKVTEKGKYVELRCDPISGHTALYWYRQSLGQGPEFLIYFQGTGAADDSGLPNDRFFAVRPEGSVSTLKIQRTERGDSAVYLCASSSGTSGRKLFFGPGTRLTVL.

The rearrangement links TRBV13 to TRBJ1-1; D might be TRBD1 (5 bases). CDR1 and CDR2 from the germline V gene are PRHDT and FYEKMQ (reference sequence). V dropped 4 bases and J dropped 1 base, with 10 bases sitting between them. The length of the CDR3 is 14 residues. In nucleotides, the CDR3 is TGTGCCAGCAGCTCGTATCAGGGGAACACTGAAGCTTTCTTT. Its protein is CASSSYQGNTEAFF.

The chain combines TRBV6-5 with TRBJ2-7; D might be TRBD1 (6 bases). Deletions cut 6 bases from V and 3 bases from J, with 15 bases between. The CDR3 spans 14 residues. Germline loops: CDR1 MNHEY, CDR2 SVGAGI. CDR3 DNA: TGTGCCAGCAGATTAGTGAGGACAGACTACGAGCAGTACTTC. Residues: CASRLVRTDYEQYF.

V and J are TRBV6-5 and TRBJ2-7; D is unresolved. This CDR3 is 14 amino acids long. Germline CDR1 and CDR2: MNHEY and SVGAGI. V gave up 2 bases and J gave up 3 bases, with 11 bases separating them. Here the CDR3 DNA reads TGTGCCAGCAGTTACCGGGCGACCTTCTACGAGCAGTACTTC. As protein: CASSYRATFYEQYF.

This chain uses TRBV6-5 with TRBJ1-1; 8 bases match TRBD1. Germline loops: CDR1 MNHEY, CDR2 SVGAGI. CDR3 length equals 14 residues. Trimming cost V 5 bases and J 4 bases; bases outside gene matches: 6. The DNA for the CDR3 is TGTGCCAGCAGTAACCTCGACAGGGGCACTGAAGCTTTCTTT. Amino acid sequence: CASSNLDRGTEAFF.